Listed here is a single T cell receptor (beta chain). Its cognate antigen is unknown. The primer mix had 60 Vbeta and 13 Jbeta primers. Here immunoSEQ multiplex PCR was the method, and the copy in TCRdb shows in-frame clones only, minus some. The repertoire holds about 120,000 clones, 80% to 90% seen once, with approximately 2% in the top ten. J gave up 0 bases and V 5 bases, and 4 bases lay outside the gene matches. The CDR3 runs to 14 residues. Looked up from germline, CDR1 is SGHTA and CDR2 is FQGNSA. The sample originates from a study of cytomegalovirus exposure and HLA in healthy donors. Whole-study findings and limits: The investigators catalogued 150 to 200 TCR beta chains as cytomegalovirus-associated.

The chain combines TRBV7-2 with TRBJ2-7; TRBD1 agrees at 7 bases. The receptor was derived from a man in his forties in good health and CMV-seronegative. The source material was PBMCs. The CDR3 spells CASSGQEASYEQYF. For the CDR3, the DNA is TGTGCCAGCAGCGGACAGGAAGCCTCCTACGAGCAGTACTTC.